The source of this T cell receptor (beta chain) is a study of human T cells and chemical hapten exposure. General study points: There was no change with DPC sensitization in TCRs above 1 in 1000 frequency.

Germline V gene lookup returns CDR1 SNHLY and CDR2 FYNNEI. CDR3 length equals 14 residues. The ends lost 5 bases at V and 0 bases at J; junction bases unmatched: 2. Documented time point: pre-sensitization, week 0. Treatment described: therapeutic diphenylcyclopropenone sensitization with weekly scalp DPC. TCRdb re-called the RACE reads through MiXCR, storing one row per CDR3 protein. The sample has about 120,000 distinct CDR3 sequences, 13% seen once. This clonotype has only a few counts. Its target is not known. The rearrangement joins TRBV2 to TRBJ1-1; 8 bases fit TRBD1. The TCR originated in a woman younger than 35 with alopecia areata. Some clones in this sample may be carry-over from other donors' samples. Source: whole blood, taken in connection with sensitization to the hapten diphenylcyclopropenone (DPC). The CDR3 DNA follows: TGTGCCAGCAGTAAGGACAGGGTGAACACTGAAGCTTTCTTT. Translating it yields CASSKDRVNTEAFF.